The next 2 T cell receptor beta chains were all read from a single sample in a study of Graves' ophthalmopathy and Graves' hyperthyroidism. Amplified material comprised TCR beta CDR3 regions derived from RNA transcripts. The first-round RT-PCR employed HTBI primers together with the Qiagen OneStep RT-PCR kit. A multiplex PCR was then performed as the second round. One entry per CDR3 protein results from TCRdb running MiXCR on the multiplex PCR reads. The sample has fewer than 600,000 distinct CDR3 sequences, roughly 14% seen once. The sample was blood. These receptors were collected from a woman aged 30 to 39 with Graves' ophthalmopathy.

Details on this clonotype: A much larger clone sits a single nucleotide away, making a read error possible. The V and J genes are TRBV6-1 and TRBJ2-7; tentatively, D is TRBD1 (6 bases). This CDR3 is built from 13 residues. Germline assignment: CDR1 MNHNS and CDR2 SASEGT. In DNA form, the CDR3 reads TGTGTCAGCAGTGAAACAGGGAACTACGAGCAGTACTTC. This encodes CVSSETGNYEQYF.

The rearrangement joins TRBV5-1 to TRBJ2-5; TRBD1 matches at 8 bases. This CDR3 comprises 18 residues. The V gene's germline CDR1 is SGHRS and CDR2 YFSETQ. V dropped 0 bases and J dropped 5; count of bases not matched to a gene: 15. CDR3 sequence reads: CASSLGQLTGAWSETQYF. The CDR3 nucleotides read TGCGCCAGCAGCTTGGGACAACTGACAGGGGCCTGGTCGGAGACCCAGTACTTC.